This record concerns one T cell receptor (beta chain) sequence. The sample comes from a study of blood T cell repertoires in COVID-19. Study-wide background: The United States, Italy and Spain were the sources of the acute and convalescent COVID-19 samples. T cells, B-cell-depleted T cells, or PBMCs provided the cDNA or gDNA that served as material.

Per the original methods: Quantification of nucleated cells was approximated via reference gene primer amplification. Sequencing was performed with immunoSEQ multiplex PCR; in TCRdb, only in-frame clones are kept and a portion is missing. Clonal size and the V and J genes are those of that table, whereas D and trimming came from the DNA. The table records 130,000 to 150,000 clones, around 81% of them present only once. This clonotype was sampled from a woman aged 40 to 50 with active or convalescent COVID-19. Sequenced: peripheral blood.

CDR3 nucleotides: TGTGCCAGCAGCGTAGGGGCAGGGGCAGGCACCATATATTTT. This gives the protein CASSVGAGAGTIYF. V and J are TRBV9 and TRBJ1-3, with D possibly being TRBD1 (6 bases). The CDR3 covers 14 residues. Germline lookup yields CDR1 SGDLS and CDR2 YYNGEE. Trimming removed 0 bases at V and 9 bases at J, with 13 bases between.